This T cell receptor (beta chain) was obtained from a study of T cell clusters in autoimmune cytopenias. General study points: Comparing secondary cytopenia with chronic lymphocytic leukemia showed no cluster-lack signature, apparently masked by lymphoma repertoire. TRB repertoire shifts in secondary cytopenia and chronic lymphocytic leukemia mostly reflected lymphoma, not autoimmunity. Physiological T cell clusters of healthy donors were apparently absent in primary autoimmune cytopenia patients. The T cell clusters were defined only in silico, without experimental functional validation.

About this clonotype itself: The antigen is not known.

One tube held mixed TRB-A and TRB-B primer pools for touch-down PCR. TCRdb reprocessed the multiplex PCR reads and reports one entry per CDR3 protein, with no DNA. The sample data list 3,000 to 4,000 distinct CDR3 sequences. TRB was amplified from around 0.25 ug of peripheral blood genomic DNA per sample. Germline values: CDR1 SGHNT, CDR2 YYREEE (reference sequence). The CDR3 is made up of 15 amino acids. Sequencing was done on a sample of peripheral blood. The V gene is TRBV5-4, the J gene TRBJ1-1; TCRdb gives TRBD1 as the D gene, but with no DNA this cannot be confirmed. The clonotype was recovered from a human donor with an autoimmune cytopenia or autoimmune hepatitis (not recorded which). CDR3 sequence: CASSIPQGMNTEAFF.